This T cell receptor beta chain was obtained from a study of blood T cell repertoires in COVID-19. Study summary: Specimens from acute and convalescent COVID-19 originated in the United States, Italy and Spain. T cells, B-cell-depleted T cells, or PBMCs supplied cDNA or gDNA.

Recruitment covered about 26 US areas and drew participants whose ages spanned roughly 18 to 100 years. This clone was observed a few times. Per the study methods: It was from reference gene primer amplification that nucleated cell counts were estimated. Data came from immunoSEQ multiplex PCR; TCRdb stores just in-frame clones and leaves some out. Clonal size and the V and J genes are those of that table, whereas D and trimming came from the DNA. The sample has about 200,000 clones; roughly three quarters are singletons. V lost 2 bases and J 0 bases, leaving 10 bases between the germline ends. Germline V gene lookup returns CDR1 SGHTA and CDR2 FQGNSA. This CDR3 has 15 residues.

This sequence was found in a woman aged 50 to 65 with acute COVID-19. The sample consisted of PBMCs or T cells enriched from blood (not recorded which). The gene calls are TRBV7-2 and TRBJ1-2; D may be TRBD1 (5 bases). The DNA for the CDR3 is TGTGCCAGCAGCTTAAGTCAGGGCACTAACTATGGCTACACCTTC. This sequence encodes CASSLSQGTNYGYTF.